Only one count was recorded for the clone carrying this TCR beta chain. No antigen is known for it. This specimen comes from a study of OX40 agonist ivuxolimab in advanced cancers. At the level of the study: Patients received the agonistic anti-OX40 (CD134) antibody ivuxolimab. Three patients got partial responses; one had hepatocellular carcinoma and two had cutaneous melanoma. Eligibility rules accepted prior anti-PD-1, anti-PD-L1 or anti-CTLA-4 therapy, and 40% had some. General study findings and limits: Expanded clones were, on average, more numerous in CD8+ T cells than in CD4+.

Germline CDR1 SQVTM, CDR2 ANQGSEA. The CDR3 has 15 residues. Trimming at V came to 6 bases and at J to 4 bases, leaving 6 bases not matched to a gene. The method was immunoSEQ multiplex PCR; TCRdb's version includes in-frame clones alone and lacks a portion of them. This table has roughly 23,000 clones, 83% appearing once. The gene calls are TRBV29-1 and TRBJ2-2, with 12 bases matching TRBD2. This sample comprised CD4+ or CD8+ T cells sorted from blood, obtained in a trial of the OX40 agonist ivuxolimab. The receptor was isolated from an adult with an advanced solid tumor such as melanoma, head and neck, liver or kidney cancer. CDR3 nucleotides: TGCAGCGTGACTAGCGGGAGTTCAAGCACCGGGGAGCTGTTTTTT. This sequence encodes CSVTSGSSSTGELFF.